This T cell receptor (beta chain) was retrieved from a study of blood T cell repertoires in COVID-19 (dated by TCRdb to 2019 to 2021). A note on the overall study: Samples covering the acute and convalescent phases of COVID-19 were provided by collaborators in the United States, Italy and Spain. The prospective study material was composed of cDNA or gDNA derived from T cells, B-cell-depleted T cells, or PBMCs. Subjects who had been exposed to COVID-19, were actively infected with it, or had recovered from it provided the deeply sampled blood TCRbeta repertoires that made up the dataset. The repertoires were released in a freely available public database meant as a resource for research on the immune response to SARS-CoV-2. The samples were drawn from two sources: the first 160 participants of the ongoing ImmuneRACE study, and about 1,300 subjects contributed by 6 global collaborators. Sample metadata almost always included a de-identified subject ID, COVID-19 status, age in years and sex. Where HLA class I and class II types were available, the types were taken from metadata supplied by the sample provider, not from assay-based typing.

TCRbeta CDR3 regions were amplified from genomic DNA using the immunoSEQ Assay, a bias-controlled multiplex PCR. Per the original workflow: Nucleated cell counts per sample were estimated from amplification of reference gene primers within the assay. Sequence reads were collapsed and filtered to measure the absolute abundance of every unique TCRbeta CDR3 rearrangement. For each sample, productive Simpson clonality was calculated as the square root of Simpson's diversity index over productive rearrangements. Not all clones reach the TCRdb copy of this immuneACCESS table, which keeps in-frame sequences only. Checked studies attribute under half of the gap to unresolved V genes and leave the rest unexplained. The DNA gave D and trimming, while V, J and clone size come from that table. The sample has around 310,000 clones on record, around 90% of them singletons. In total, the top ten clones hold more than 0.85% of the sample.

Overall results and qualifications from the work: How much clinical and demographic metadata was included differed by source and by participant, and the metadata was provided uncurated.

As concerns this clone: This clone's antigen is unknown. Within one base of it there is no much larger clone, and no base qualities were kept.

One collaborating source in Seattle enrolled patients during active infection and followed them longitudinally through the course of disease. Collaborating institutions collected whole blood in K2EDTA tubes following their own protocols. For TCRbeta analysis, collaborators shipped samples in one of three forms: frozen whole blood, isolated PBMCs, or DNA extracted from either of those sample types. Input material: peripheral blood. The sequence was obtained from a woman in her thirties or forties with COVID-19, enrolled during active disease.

The sequenced DNA: TGTGCCAGCTCACCACCACAGGACTCTGGAAACACCATATATTTT. This gives the protein CASSPPQDSGNTIYF. The rearrangement joined TRBV18 to TRBJ1-3; the D gene is possibly TRBD1, with 5 bases matching. Reading from cysteine to phenylalanine, the CDR3 counts 15 amino acids. Here the CDR3 DNA is all that survives: 45 bases in frame from base 1. V sheds 0 bases and J sheds 0 bases, leaving 6 bases between their ends. CDR1 KGHSH and CDR2 LQKENI were looked up in the germline V gene.